These 17 T cell receptor beta chains originate from one sample sequenced in a study of yellow fever vaccine responses in identical twins. TCRdb re-analysed the RT-PCR reads in MiXCR, keeping a single row per CDR3 protein. This table holds 950 to 1,500 distinct CDR3 sequences, over 85% found once. The sample in question was T cells from blood (PBMCs), unsorted or a sorted subset (not recorded which), obtained before or after yellow fever vaccination (not recorded which). These receptors all stem from a female donor who received the yellow fever vaccine.

The rearrangement uses TRBV11-2 and TRBJ2-5, with a tentative D call TRBD2 (6 bases). Trimming removed 5 bases from V and 2 bases from J, with 12 bases in between. CDR1 is SGHAT and CDR2 is FQNNGV in the germline V gene. This CDR3 region has 14 residues. This chain's CDR3 is CASSQRAVQETQYF. In DNA, the CDR3 is TGTGCCAGCAGCCAGCGGGCGGTACAAGAGACCCAGTACTTC.

This chain uses TRBV7-3 with TRBJ2-5; TRBD2 might be the D (6 bases). Trimming removed 1 base from V and 5 bases from J, with 8 bases in between. The germline V gene has CDR1 SGHTA and CDR2 FQGTGA. This CDR3 spans 13 amino acids. The DNA for the CDR3 is TGTGCCAGCAGCTTAAGGCTAGCGGAGACCCAGTACTTC. Its translation: CASSLRLAETQYF.

The chain is built from TRBV4-1 and TRBJ1-5, with D maybe TRBD1 (6 bases). This CDR3 has 15 residues. V shed 0 bases and J shed 2 bases, with 8 bases lying between them. The germline gives CDR1 MGHRA, CDR2 YSYEKL. CDR3 sequence reads: CASSQDGGRNQPQHF. The CDR3 DNA follows: TGCGCCAGCAGCCAAGATGGGGGGCGCAATCAGCCCCAGCATTTT.

The chain has TRBV4-2 and TRBJ2-3; D could derive from TRBD1 or TRBD2 (6 bases each). CDR1 and CDR2 from the germline V gene are LGHNA and YNFKEQ. This CDR3 region has 14 residues. The V and J ends lost 4 bases and 6 bases respectively, with 14 bases between them. Here the CDR3 reads CASSPIGGADTQYF. For the CDR3, the DNA is TGTGCCAGCAGCCCTATCGGGGGCGCGGATACGCAGTATTTT.

In regard to this clonotype: Mismatch with germline at one junction end may stem from a read error. This chain uses TRBV11-3 with TRBJ2-5; no clear D. Germline V CDR1 and CDR2: SGHNT, YENEEA. The CDR3 is made up of 14 amino acids. The CDR3 region is CASSLGASQGTQYF. The CDR3 nucleotides are TGTGCCAGCAGCTTAGGTGCTAGTCAAGGGACCCAGTACTTC.

The rearrangement joins TRBV11-1 to TRBJ2-5, with 11 bases lining up with TRBD2. The V segment lost 4 bases and the J segment 5 bases; nucleotides outside the gene matches: 12. The germline gives CDR1 SGHAT, CDR2 FQDESV (reference sequence). This CDR3 comprises 17 residues. CDR3 bases: TGTGCCAGCAGCTCTCAACTAGCGGGAGACGACCCCGAGACCCAGTACTTC. Its translation is CASSSQLAGDDPETQYF. The variable domain in full, with the rest retrieved from reference TRBV11-1 and TRBJ2-5, is EAEVAQSPRYKITEKSQAVAFWCDPISGHATLYWYRQILGQGPELLVQFQDESVVDDSQLPKDRFSAERLKGVDSTLKIQPAELGDSAMYLCASSSQLAGDDPETQYFGPGTRLLVL.

V gene TRBV10-1 combines with J gene TRBJ1-1; 10 bases agree with TRBD1. Germline-derived CDR1 and CDR2 are WNHNN and SYGVQD (reference sequence). The CDR3 length is 13 residues. V lost 8 bases, J lost 3 bases, and 3 bases stayed unmatched. This chain's CDR3 is CASGQGVDTEAFF. CDR3 bases: TGCGCCAGCGGACAGGGGGTGGACACTGAAGCTTTCTTT.

This clonotype was detected only once. J is TRBJ2-1 and V is TRBV29-1; D possibly corresponds to TRBD1 (5 bases). Between the trimmed V and J ends, which lost 4 bases and 9 bases, there was a span of 10 bases. The CDR3 runs 11 residues. Germline V CDR1 and CDR2: SQVTM, ANQGSEA. This CDR3 is CSVVGASEQFF. CDR3 DNA sequence: TGCAGCGTTGTTGGGGCGAGTGAGCAGTTCTTC.

This clonotype was counted a single time. The chain recombines TRBV15 with TRBJ2-1; D is ambiguous. This CDR3 spans 14 amino acids. Between the trimmed V and J ends, which lost 4 bases and 8 bases, there was a span of 15 bases. CDR1 is LNHNV, CDR2 YYDKDF, per germline (reference sequence). This chain's CDR3 is CATSKGRVGDEQFF. In nucleotides, the CDR3 is TGTGCCACCAGCAAGGGCCGGGTCGGAGATGAGCAGTTCTTC.

CDR3 residues: CASREQGYEQYF. CDR3 nucleotide sequence: TGTGCCAGCAGGGAACAGGGATACGAGCAGTACTTC. V gene TRBV28 combines with J gene TRBJ2-7, with D tentatively TRBD1 (6 bases). Trimming cost V 6 bases and J 4 bases, with 10 bases left between them. This CDR3 spans 12 amino acids. Per the germline V gene, CDR1 is MDHEN and CDR2 is SYDVKM.

The rearrangement links TRBV11-3 to TRBJ2-1; a weak D match, TRBD2 (5 bases). Germline V gene lookup returns CDR1 SGHNT and CDR2 YENEEA. There are 16 residues in the CDR3. V was pared by 3 bases and J by 6 bases, with 18 bases between. This CDR3 reads CASSFQYGRSGNEQFF. As DNA, the CDR3 is TGTGCCAGCAGCTTTCAATATGGGAGATCGGGCAATGAGCAGTTCTTC.

The chain carries TRBV11-2 and TRBJ1-4, with TRBD1 as a possible D gene (5 bases). Trimming left V 1 base short and J 3 bases short, with 12 bases between. The CDR3 length is 16 residues. Germline loops: CDR1 SGHAT, CDR2 FQNNGV. CDR3 bases: TGTGCCAGCAGCTTAGGCTCGGGGGTGGCTAATGAAAAACTGTTTTTT. As protein: CASSLGSGVANEKLFF.

The chain recombines TRBV11-1 with TRBJ2-2; no firm D call. The V end lost 0 bases, the J end lost 0 bases, and 5 bases lay between the germline ends. Germline V lookup: CDR1 SGHAT, CDR2 FQDESV (reference sequence). This CDR3 region has 15 residues. The CDR3 spells CASSLAQSNTGELFF. The CDR3, as DNA: TGTGCCAGCAGCTTAGCGCAGTCGAACACCGGGGAGCTGTTTTTT.

This rearrangement joins TRBV30 to TRBJ2-7; 8 bases are shared with TRBD2. Germline CDR1 GTSNPN, CDR2 SVGIG (reference sequence). The CDR3 length is 15 residues. The junction had 10 bases not matched to a gene; V was cut back by 3 bases and J by 3 bases. CDR3 protein: CAWRKGPGRGYEQYF. CDR3 nucleotides: TGTGCCTGGAGAAAGGGACCCGGGAGGGGCTACGAGCAGTACTTC.

CDR3 sequence (DNA): TGTGCCAGCAGTTACGCTAGCGGGGGTTACAATGAGCAGTTCTTC. It specifies CASSYASGGYNEQFF. The chain joins TRBV6-2 or TRBV6-3 to TRBJ2-1; 10 bases match TRBD2. This CDR3 region has 15 residues. Trimming removed 2 bases from V and 4 bases from J; junction bases left unmatched: 2. Germline CDR1 and CDR2: MNHEY and SVGEGT.

The chain is built from TRBV7-3 and TRBJ1-3; D not certain. CDR1 and CDR2 from the germline V gene are SGHTA and FQGTGA. The ends were cut back, 3 bases at V and 4 bases at J, with 7 bases in the middle. This CDR3 region has 13 residues. In DNA, the CDR3 is TGTGCCAGCAGCTTCGGGAGGGGAAACACCATATATTTT. This sequence encodes CASSFGRGNTIYF. The complete variable domain, with remaining parts taken from reference TRBV7-3 and TRBJ1-3, reads GAGVSQTPSNKVTEKGKYVELRCDPISGHTALYWYRQSLGQGPEFLIYFQGTGAADDSGLPNDRFFAVRPEGSVSTLKIQRTERGDSAVYLCASSFGRGNTIYFGEGSWLTVV.

V usage is TRBV28 and J usage is TRBJ2-5; D remains unclear. Between the trimmed V and J ends, which lost 7 bases and 3 bases, there was a span of 6 bases. Per germline, CDR1 MDHEN and CDR2 SYDVKM. This CDR3 region has 11 residues. The CDR3 nucleotides read TGTGCCAGCACCACAGAAGAGACCCAGTACTTC. This encodes CASTTEETQYF.